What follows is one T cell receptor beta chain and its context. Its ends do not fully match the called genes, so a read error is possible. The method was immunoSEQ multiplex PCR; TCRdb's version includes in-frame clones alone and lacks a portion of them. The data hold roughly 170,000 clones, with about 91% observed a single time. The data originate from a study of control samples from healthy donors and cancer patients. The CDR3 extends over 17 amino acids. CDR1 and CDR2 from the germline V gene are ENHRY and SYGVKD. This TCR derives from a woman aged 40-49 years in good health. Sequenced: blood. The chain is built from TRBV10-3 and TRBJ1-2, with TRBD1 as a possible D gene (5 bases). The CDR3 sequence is CAISDPQGTGERFTSHF. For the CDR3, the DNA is TGTGCCATCAGTGACCCCCAGGGAACGGGTGAGCGATTCACCTCCCACTTC.